The entry below gives a single T cell receptor beta chain sequence along with its context. Its antigen is unidentified. These data are taken from a study of cytomegalovirus exposure and HLA in healthy donors. The PCR had 60 Vbeta and 13 Jbeta primers. Profiled with immunoSEQ multiplex PCR; TCRdb holds only in-frame clones, not every one. The sample holds 150,000 to 200,000 clones, roughly 82% seen once. The study, taken as a whole, reports: Analyses of presence/absence relied on an assumption of roughly uniform sequencing depth across donors. Some highly shared sequence variants likely arose as a pipeline artifact.

Per the germline V gene, CDR1 is MDHEN and CDR2 is SYDVKM. This CDR3 has 15 residues. V shed 4 bases, J shed 6 bases, and the junction held 10 bases outside the gene matches. J is TRBJ1-2 and V is TRBV28; 8 bases are a match to TRBD1. Input material: PBMCs. The receptor was isolated from a young woman in good health and CMV-seronegative. The DNA for the CDR3 is TGTGCCAGCAGTTCACCCCGGACAGGGAACCATGGCTACACCTTC. This translates into CASSSPRTGNHGYTF.